This T cell receptor beta chain was recorded in a study of T cell repertoires in cytomegalovirus infection. Across the whole study: Both a matching HLA type and CMV infection were indicated by public TCR beta signatures. Study outcomes and limitations: Carriers of CMV and the relevant HLA type were discriminated by public TCR beta frequency. Dominating the ex vivo response were TCR beta clonotypes that were CMV-specific and HLA-C-restricted.

TCRdb redid the calling of the reads with MiXCR, one entry per CDR3 protein. This sample yields some 110,000 distinct CDR3 sequences, of which around 30% are seen a single time; under 65% belongs to the top ten. Trimming removed 0 bases at V and 2 bases at J, with 10 bases between. Germline V gene lookup returns CDR1 SGHVS and CDR2 FQNEAQ. This CDR3 is 15 amino acids long. At least ten counts were recorded for this clonotype. The target antigen is unknown. J is TRBJ1-2 and V is TRBV7-8; D is undetermined. The source material was CD8+ T cells from cultured PBMCs, sampled from culture after CMV antigen stimulation. This receptor was taken from a human donor in good health (CMV status not recorded). Some clones in this sample may be carry-over from other donors' samples. The CDR3 protein is CASSLAHGFNYGYTF. The CDR3 DNA sequence: TGTGCCAGCAGCTTAGCGCACGGATTCAACTATGGCTACACCTTC.